This T cell receptor beta chain was sequenced during a study of T cell responses to AZD1222 COVID-19 vaccine. Study outcomes and limitations: Two AZD1222 administrations were followed by greater Spike-specific TCR breadth and depth. Of spike-specific TCRs, nearly half reportedly target regions left unmutated in variants.

Turning to this clone: Its antigen is not known.

The CDR3 extends over 15 amino acids. CDR1 and CDR2 from the germline V gene are KGHDR and SFDVKD. Trimming removed 9 bases at V and 3 bases at J, with 19 bases between. Sequenced by immunoSEQ multiplex PCR; TCRdb stores in-frame clones only, minus some. The repertoire holds 150,000 to 200,000 clones, with just over 85% as singletons. This clonotype originated in an adult who received the AZD1222 COVID-19 vaccine. This rearrangement joins TRBV24-1 to TRBJ1-2; the D gene is possibly TRBD1 (5 bases). Sample: peripheral blood, taken 28 days after the second AZD1222 dose. CDR3 in amino acids: CATSAVEGRDYGYTF. The CDR3 coding sequence is TGTGCCACCTCCGCGGTGGAGGGGCGCGACTATGGCTACACCTTC.